Below, one TCR beta chain is given with its context. Its antigen is unidentified. This entry comes from a study of CD8+CD57+ T cells in acquired aplastic anemia. Across the whole study: DNA per sorted CD4+ or CD8+ sample ranged about 0.17 to 30 ug, averaging 3.2 ug.

The template used for profiling TCR beta VDJ and CDR3 was genomic DNA. TCRdb re-called the reads with MiXCR, one entry per CDR3 protein. The sample holds around 500,000 distinct CDR3 sequences; roughly 34% are singletons and the top ten take less than 1%. With V trimmed by 1 base and J by 6 bases, 6 bases remained unmatched. Germline CDR1 is LNHNV and CDR2 is YYDKDF (reference sequence). CDR3 size: 17 residues. Points from the study as a whole: Fewer than 35 CD8+ CDR3 sequences occurred in both the patients and the controls. Patient and control CD8+ Simpson's diversity was not significantly different.

All patients picked for sequencing had shown, by flow cytometry, an expansion of CD8+CD57+ cells. The diagnosis in all patients was severe acquired aplastic anemia. This sequence joins TRBV15 and TRBJ2-1; 13 bases agree with TRBD2. The sample was sorted CD4+, CD8+, or CD8+CD57+ T cells (not recorded which) from PBMCs. The TCR was taken from a human donor with aplastic anemia. The CDR3 is CATSRALRTSGSNEQFF. The CDR3 bases are TGTGCCACCAGCAGAGCCCTGAGGACTAGCGGGAGCAATGAGCAGTTCTTC.